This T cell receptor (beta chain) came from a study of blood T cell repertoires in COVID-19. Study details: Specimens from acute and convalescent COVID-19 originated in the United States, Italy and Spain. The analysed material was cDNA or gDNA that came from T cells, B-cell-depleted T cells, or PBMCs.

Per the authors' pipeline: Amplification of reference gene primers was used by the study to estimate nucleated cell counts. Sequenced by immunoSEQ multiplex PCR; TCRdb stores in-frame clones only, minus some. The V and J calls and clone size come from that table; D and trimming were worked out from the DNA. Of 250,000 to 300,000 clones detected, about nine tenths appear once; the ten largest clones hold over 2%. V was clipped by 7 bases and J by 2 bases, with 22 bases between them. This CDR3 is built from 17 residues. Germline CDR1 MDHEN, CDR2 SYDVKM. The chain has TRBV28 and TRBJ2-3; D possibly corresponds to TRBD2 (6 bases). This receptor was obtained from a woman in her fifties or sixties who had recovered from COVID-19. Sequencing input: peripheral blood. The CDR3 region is CASTPGPGRDLTDTQYF. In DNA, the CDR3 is TGTGCCAGCACCCCGGGGCCAGGGCGGGACCTCACAGATACGCAGTATTTT.